This T cell receptor beta chain came from a study of blood T cell repertoires in COVID-19. Study as a whole: The analysed material was cDNA or gDNA that came from T cells, B-cell-depleted T cells, or PBMCs.

There are a few counts of this clone. TCRdb keeps only in-frame clones here, not all; method: immunoSEQ multiplex PCR. The data show 29,000 or so clones, 68% seen once. Germline V CDR1 and CDR2: SGHKS, YYEKEE (reference sequence). Trimming took 7 bases from V and 1 from J; bases not matched to a gene: 4. The CDR3 covers 14 residues. The clonotype originates from a human donor in a cohort sampled during active COVID-19. This chain links TRBV5-5 with TRBJ1-1, with 10 nucleotides matching TRBD1. Source material: peripheral blood. In DNA, the CDR3 is TGTGCCAGCTTTAGGGACAGGGGGAACACTGAAGCTTTCTTT. Translation gives CASFRDRGNTEAFF.